The 24 T cell receptor beta chains given below trace back to one sample, sequenced in a study of T cell repertoires in cytomegalovirus infection. TCRdb itself ran the reads through MiXCR, one entry per CDR3 protein. The sample carries 200,000 or so distinct CDR3 sequences, roughly two fifths recorded once. The antigens these receptors bind are not known. Sequencing used CD8+ T cells from cultured PBMCs, obtained from culture after CMV antigen stimulation. Receptor source: a human donor in good health (CMV status not recorded). Some clones in this sample may be carry-over from other donors' samples.

This chain uses TRBV7-2 with TRBJ2-5; 7 bases agree with TRBD2. J was trimmed by 3 bases and V by 6 bases; bases with no gene match: 16. The V gene's germline CDR1 is SGHTA and CDR2 FQGNSA. The CDR3 loop spans 17 amino acids. CDR3 loop: CASSPTQASRGKETQYF. CDR3 DNA: TGTGCCAGCAGTCCCACCCAGGCCTCGCGGGGGAAAGAGACCCAGTACTTC. Variable domain in full (rest from reference TRBV7-2 and TRBJ2-5): GAGVSQSPSNKVTEKGKDVELRCDPISGHTALYWYRQSLGQGLEFLIYFQGNSAPDKSGLPSDRFSAERTGGSVSTLTIQRTQQEDSAVYLCASSPTQASRGKETQYFGPGTRLLVL.

The chain has TRBV12-3 or TRBV12-4 and TRBJ2-7; D may correspond to TRBD1 or TRBD2 (5 bases each). The ends were cut back, 5 bases at V and 4 bases at J, with 15 bases in the middle. This CDR3 is built from 14 residues. The CDR3 reads CASSPTGGVYEQYF. The CDR3 DNA reads as TGTGCCAGCAGTCCTACAGGAGGAGTGTACGAGCAGTACTTC.

CDR3 sequence reads: CATSRGAGGFVNEQFF. The CDR3 nucleotides read TGTGCCACCAGCAGAGGGGCAGGAGGGTTTGTGAATGAGCAGTTCTTC. The rearrangement links TRBV15 to TRBJ2-1; TRBD2 might be the D (6 bases). Germline CDR1 reads LNHNV; CDR2 reads YYDKDF (reference sequence). The germline V and J ends were trimmed by 1 base and 7 bases, with 17 bases remaining between them. This CDR3 has 16 amino acids.

This clonotype came up a few times. The CDR3 spells CASSHGPGLAGNEQFF. The CDR3 DNA reads TGCGCCAGCAGCCATGGACCGGGACTAGCGGGGAATGAGCAGTTCTTC. The chain is built from TRBV4-1 and TRBJ2-1, with 13 positions matching TRBD2. From germline, CDR1 is MGHRA and CDR2 YSYEKL. With 3 bases clipped from V and 7 bases from J, the junction kept 6 bases outside the gene matches. This CDR3 region has 16 residues.

This clonotype was counted only a few times. The chain uses TRBV12-3 or TRBV12-4 and TRBJ2-7; no definite D call. The CDR3 extends over 14 amino acids. The V gene lost 1 base and the J gene lost 3 bases, with 10 bases spanning the gap. CDR3 amino acids: CASSLGGTYYEQYF. The CDR3 DNA reads TGTGCCAGCAGTTTAGGGGGTACTTACTACGAGCAGTACTTC.

The genes are TRBV12-3 or TRBV12-4 and TRBJ2-3; 7 bases agree with TRBD2. The CDR3 is made up of 16 amino acids. The V segment lost 2 bases and the J segment 2 bases; nucleotides outside the gene matches: 7. The CDR3 bases are TGTGCCAGCAGTTTAATCGGGGGAGGGTACACAGATACGCAGTATTTT. It is translated as CASSLIGGGYTDTQYF.

This clonotype was recorded only once. The rearrangement uses TRBV2 and TRBJ1-2; 10 bases are shared with TRBD1. CDR3 length equals 18 residues. The V gene's germline CDR1 is SNHLY and CDR2 FYNNEI. J was trimmed by 4 bases and V by 9 bases; bases with no gene match: 20. The DNA of the CDR3 is TGTGCCAGGGAAGATACCGGGACAGGGGAACGTGGTAGCTATGGCTACACCTTC. Protein product: CAREDTGTGERGSYGYTF.

This clonotype has a single count. V usage is TRBV20-1 and J usage is TRBJ2-7; D is tentatively TRBD1 or TRBD2 (7 bases each). Germline-derived CDR1 and CDR2 are DFQATT and SNEGSKA (reference sequence). The CDR3 totals 13 residues. In DNA, the CDR3 is TGCACATTCAGGGGGGAGGGATCCTACGAGCAGTACTTC. Its translation: CTFRGEGSYEQYF.

The rearrangement uses TRBV2 and TRBJ2-7; the D call may be TRBD1 or TRBD2 (5 bases each). The CDR3 totals 12 residues. V lost 11 bases and J lost 1, with 12 bases in between. Per germline, CDR1 SNHLY and CDR2 FYNNEI. The CDR3 coding sequence is TGTGCCTCTCTAGGGACGTCCTACGAGCAGTACTTC. It is translated as CASLGTSYEQYF.

The gene calls are TRBV15 and TRBJ1-2; the match to TRBD1 covers 7 bases. The CDR3 is 15 residues long. The germline CDR1 and CDR2 sequences are LNHNV and YYDKDF (reference sequence). Losses at the gene ends were 0 bases for V and 7 bases for J; bases not matched to a gene: 8. The CDR3, as DNA: TGTGCCACCAGCAGAGATCGGCAGGGGGGTGCTGGCTACACCTTC. It encodes CATSRDRQGGAGYTF.

This clonotype was recorded at least ten times. The chain employs TRBV7-8 and TRBJ2-2; D not certain. The CDR3 loop spans 12 amino acids. Germline values: CDR1 SGHVS, CDR2 FQNEAQ. Trimming cost V 5 bases and J 2 bases, with 3 bases left between them. The DNA of the CDR3 is TGTGCCAGCAGCCCCAACACCGGGGAGCTGTTTTTT. It is translated as CASSPNTGELFF.

The gene calls are TRBV7-9 and TRBJ1-2; no reliable D call. Deletions cut 1 base from V and 2 bases from J, with 8 bases between. CDR1 is SEHNR, CDR2 FQNEAQ, per germline (reference sequence). The CDR3 runs 14 residues. CDR3 sequence: CASSLGRINYGYTF. The CDR3 bases are TGTGCCAGCAGCTTAGGACGTATAAACTATGGCTACACCTTC.

J is TRBJ2-7 and V is TRBV7-9, with 9 bases lining up with TRBD1. CDR3 size: 13 residues. CDR1 is SEHNR, CDR2 FQNEAQ, per germline (reference sequence). The V segment lost 7 bases and the J segment 5 bases; nucleotides outside the gene matches: 6. The CDR3 spells CASKRDRENEQYF. The CDR3, as DNA: TGTGCCAGCAAAAGGGACAGGGAAAACGAGCAGTACTTC.

This clonotype was observed at least ten times. This chain joins TRBV6-1 and TRBJ2-3; D is possibly TRBD2 (5 bases). Trimming stripped 1 base from V and 4 bases from J, with 15 bases between. The CDR3 covers 16 residues. Germline lookup yields CDR1 MNHNS and CDR2 SASEGT. Here the CDR3 DNA reads TGTGCCAGCAGTGAAGGGCGGAGGTTTGGCGCAGATACGCAGTATTTT. Encoded protein: CASSEGRRFGADTQYF.

The chain combines TRBV4-1 with TRBJ2-5; TRBD1 agrees at 9 bases. Losses at the gene ends were 3 bases for V and 5 bases for J; bases not matched to a gene: 10. The CDR3 contains 16 residues. The germline gives CDR1 MGHRA, CDR2 YSYEKL. The CDR3 region is CASSHIGTGTLETQYF. CDR3 DNA: TGCGCCAGCAGCCACATTGGGACAGGGACTTTGGAGACCCAGTACTTC.

In this sample, this clonotype turned up many times. The rearrangement links TRBV28 to TRBJ1-2, with 8 bases fitting TRBD1. CDR3 length: 17 amino acids. The ends lost 7 bases at V and 0 bases at J; junction bases unmatched: 13. Per the germline V gene, CDR1 is MDHEN and CDR2 is SYDVKM. In nucleotides, the CDR3 is TGTGCCAGCAAGGGCGACAGGGGCCAGTATCCTAACTATGGCTACACCTTC. Its protein is CASKGDRGQYPNYGYTF.

The chain recombines TRBV7-6 with TRBJ2-2, with 7 positions matching TRBD1. Germline V gene lookup returns CDR1 SGHVS and CDR2 FNYEAQ. This CDR3 is 15 amino acids long. Trimming took 5 bases from V and 4 from J; bases not matched to a gene: 7. The CDR3 DNA sequence: TGTGCCAGCAGCGGCCGGGACAGATTCACCGGGGAGCTGTTTTTT. Amino acid sequence: CASSGRDRFTGELFF.

This clonotype was detected only a few times. The J gene is TRBJ2-7, the V gene TRBV6-1, with a tentative D call TRBD2 (6 bases). CDR1 is MNHNS and CDR2 is SASEGT in the germline V gene. This CDR3 has 13 amino acids. Trimming took off 5 bases at V and 3 bases at J, with 11 bases between the two ends. The CDR3 nucleotides are TGTGCCAGCAGTACGGGGACTGACTACGAGCAGTACTTC. This encodes CASSTGTDYEQYF.

The chain recombines TRBV5-6 with TRBJ1-1; D gene ambiguous. Deletions cut 2 bases from V and 0 bases from J, with 8 bases between. Germline assignment: CDR1 SGHDT and CDR2 YYEEEE. The CDR3 consists of 14 residues. CDR3 DNA sequence: TGTGCCAGCAGCTTTGGCAGCATGAACACTGAAGCTTTCTTT. Protein: CASSFGSMNTEAFF.

The J gene is TRBJ2-2, the V gene TRBV28; TRBD1 matches 10 bases. Trimming removed 5 bases from V and 5 bases from J; junction bases left unmatched: 8. The CDR3 loop spans 16 amino acids. Per germline, CDR1 MDHEN and CDR2 SYDVKM. Here the CDR3 DNA reads TGTGCCAGCAGTCCCAGACGGACAGGGGGAACCGGGGAGCTGTTTTTT. It is translated as CASSPRRTGGTGELFF.

The V and J genes are TRBV7-9 and TRBJ2-1; D remains unclear. V dropped 7 bases and J dropped 7 bases, with 20 bases sitting between them. This CDR3 region has 15 residues. Germline-derived CDR1 and CDR2 are SEHNR and FQNEAQ (reference sequence). CDR3: CASNWVEVWINEQFF. DNA of the CDR3: TGTGCCAGCAACTGGGTGGAAGTATGGATTAATGAGCAGTTCTTC.

The chain links TRBV5-1 to TRBJ1-1, with D unclear. This CDR3 region has 14 residues. CDR1 is SGHRS and CDR2 is YFSETQ in the germline V gene. Trimming stripped 4 bases from V and 0 bases from J, with 10 bases between. The DNA for the CDR3 is TGCGCCAGCAGCCTCGGCTTAATGAACACTGAAGCTTTCTTT. This codes for CASSLGLMNTEAFF. Based on the CDR3 plus reference TRBV5-1 and TRBJ1-1, the full variable domain is KAGVTQTPRYLIKTRGQQVTLSCSPISGHRSVSWYQQTPGQGLQFLFEYFSETQRNKGNFPGRFSGRQFSNSRSEMNVSTLELGDSALYLCASSLGLMNTEAFFGQGTRLTVV.

This CDR3 is CASRNQGGAWETQYF. CDR3 nucleotides: TGTGCCAGCAGAAACCAAGGGGGGGCGTGGGAGACCCAGTACTTC. V and J are TRBV5-6 and TRBJ2-5; the D gene is possibly TRBD2 (7 bases). V gave up 5 bases and J gave up 5 bases, with 19 bases separating them. Germline V CDR1 and CDR2: SGHDT, YYEEEE. The CDR3 contains 15 residues.

The chain joins TRBV7-9 to TRBJ2-1, with 10 positions matching TRBD2. Looked up from germline, CDR1 is SEHNR and CDR2 is FQNEAQ (reference sequence). V shed 3 bases and J 7 bases; nucleotides not matched to a gene: 3. The CDR3 spans 14 residues. CDR3 in DNA: TGTGCCAGCAGCTTTAGCGGGAGGAAGAATGAGCAGTTCTTC. This encodes CASSFSGRKNEQFF.